Each of the 19 T cell receptor beta chains below was sequenced from the same sample in a study of OX40 agonist ivuxolimab in advanced cancers. Clones were sequenced by immunoSEQ multiplex PCR, and TCRdb holds only the in-frame ones, with some missing. Of 70,000 or so clones in the sample, 90% to 95% were seen once. Source: CD4+ or CD8+ T cells sorted from blood, taken in a trial of the OX40 agonist ivuxolimab. Receptors were obtained from an adult with an advanced solid tumor such as melanoma, head and neck, liver or kidney cancer.

The rearrangement uses TRBV6-5 and TRBJ1-1, with a weak D call TRBD1 (6 bases). CDR1 is MNHEY and CDR2 is SVGAGI in the germline V gene. The CDR3 is made up of 15 amino acids. Trimming took off 2 bases at V and 1 base at J, with 11 bases between the two ends. The CDR3 region has the DNA TGTGCCAGCAGTTACAAGGGGGTCGGGAACACTGAAGCTTTCTTT. As protein: CASSYKGVGNTEAFF.

This clone was detected once. The V gene is TRBV6-1, the J gene TRBJ2-7; 10 bases are a match to TRBD1. CDR3 length equals 18 residues. With 4 bases clipped from V and 3 bases from J, the junction kept 15 bases outside the gene matches. Germline V gene lookup returns CDR1 MNHNS and CDR2 SASEGT. CDR3 DNA: TGTGCCAGCAGTGCCCGACAGGGGGCATATGGGGCGGGCTACGAGCAGTACTTC. It yields the protein CASSARQGAYGAGYEQYF.

This chain joins TRBV7-6 and TRBJ2-7; no definite D call. This CDR3 comprises 14 residues. The germline V gene has CDR1 SGHVS and CDR2 FNYEAQ. V shed 4 bases and J shed 2 bases, with 12 bases lying between them. CDR3: CASSSLNLPYEQYF. In DNA, the CDR3 is TGTGCCAGCAGCTCCCTTAATTTGCCCTACGAGCAGTACTTC.

In DNA form, the CDR3 reads TGTGCCACCAGCAGCGGTAGGGAATCCTACGAGCAGTACTTC. Protein sequence: CATSSGRESYEQYF. The chain carries TRBV15 and TRBJ2-7, with D uncertain. This CDR3 contains 14 residues. CDR1 and CDR2 from the germline V gene are LNHNV and YYDKDF (reference sequence). The V and J ends lost 3 bases and 1 base respectively, with 10 bases between them.

The chain has TRBV5-4 and TRBJ2-7; 7 bases fit TRBD1. V gave up 7 bases and J gave up 5 bases; unmatched junction bases: 12. The CDR3 totals 14 residues. Germline loops: CDR1 SGHNT, CDR2 YYREEE (reference sequence). CDR3 in amino acids: CASQGQYTLDEQYF. The CDR3 coding sequence is TGTGCCAGCCAGGGACAGTACACCCTTGACGAGCAGTACTTC.

This chain links TRBV11-2 with TRBJ1-6; no firm D call. Per germline, CDR1 SGHAT and CDR2 FQNNGV. The CDR3 consists of 13 residues. Trimming took 1 base from V and 5 from J, leaving 3 bases between them. The CDR3 DNA reads TGTGCCAGCAGCTTAGGGAATAATTCACCCCTCCACTTT. It encodes CASSLGNNSPLHF.

This chain connects TRBV5-5 to TRBJ2-3; D possibly matches TRBD1 or TRBD2 (6 bases each). The CDR3 contains 14 residues. Trimming shortened V by 0 bases and J by 6 bases, and 11 bases separated the two germline ends. Per germline, CDR1 SGHKS and CDR2 YYEKEE (reference sequence). The CDR3 loop is CASSLAGAGDTQYF. Written as DNA, the CDR3 is TGTGCCAGCAGCTTGGCGGGGGCAGGGGATACGCAGTATTTT.

This clone occurred once. J is TRBJ1-1 and V is TRBV5-4, with a tentative D call TRBD1 (5 bases). The CDR3 has 14 residues. The V end lost 2 bases, the J end lost 3 bases, and 11 bases lay between the germline ends. Germline V gene lookup returns CDR1 SGHNT and CDR2 YYREEE (reference sequence). The DNA of the CDR3 is TGTGCCAGCAGCTTTCAGGGCGGGGACACTGAAGCTTTCTTT. Translating it yields CASSFQGGDTEAFF.

This sequence joins TRBV5-4 and TRBJ2-7; D may be TRBD1 or TRBD2 (6 bases each). The CDR3 runs 12 residues. V was cut by 5 bases and J by 5 bases, with 11 bases left in between. Germline V gene data show CDR1 as SGHNT and CDR2 as YYREEE (reference sequence). CDR3 residues: CASRRGDHEQYF. The CDR3 DNA reads as TGTGCCAGCAGAAGGGGGGACCACGAGCAGTACTTC.

The chain links TRBV4-1 to TRBJ2-7; 7 bases match TRBD1. The CDR3 is 14 residues long. Germline assignment: CDR1 MGHRA and CDR2 YSYEKL. Unmatched junction bases numbered 5, after V lost 4 bases and J lost 2 bases. In DNA, the CDR3 is TGCGCCAGCAGCCCGACGACAGGGCCCTACGAGCAGTACTTC. This translates into CASSPTTGPYEQYF.

The chain joins TRBV6-5 to TRBJ1-6; possible D gene TRBD1, 6 bases. The CDR3 extends over 13 amino acids. The germline V and J ends were trimmed by 2 bases and 14 bases, with 13 bases remaining between them. Germline V gene sequence: CDR1 MNHEY, CDR2 SVGAGI. CDR3 in DNA: TGTGCCAGCAGTTACCAGGACAGTCACACCCTCCACTTT. Its translation is CASSYQDSHTLHF.

The chain recombines TRBV2 with TRBJ1-5; possibly TRBD1 for D (5 bases). The CDR3 sequence is 15 residues long. Trimming took 2 bases from V and 5 from J, leaving 13 bases between them. Germline V CDR1 and CDR2: SNHLY, FYNNEI. Here the CDR3 reads CASSEMGEGHQPQHF. CDR3 sequence (DNA): TGTGCCAGCAGTGAAATGGGGGAGGGACATCAGCCCCAGCATTTT.

This clone was seen a handful of times. V and J are TRBV6-5 and TRBJ1-5; 8 bases are a match to TRBD1. Germline-derived CDR1 and CDR2 are MNHEY and SVGAGI. This CDR3 region has 14 residues. V shed 5 bases, J shed 2 bases, and the junction held 2 bases outside the gene matches. The CDR3: CASSLDRGNQPQHF. DNA for the CDR3: TGTGCCAGCAGTCTGGACAGGGGCAATCAGCCCCAGCATTTT.

J is TRBJ2-7 and V is TRBV7-6; no clear D gene. V gave up 1 base and J gave up 0 bases, with 10 bases separating them. The germline V gene encodes CDR1 SGHVS and CDR2 FNYEAQ. This CDR3 is built from 15 residues. In DNA form, the CDR3 reads TGTGCCAGCAGCTTAGAAGCCGCCTCCTCCTACGAGCAGTACTTC. It is translated as CASSLEAASSYEQYF.

The chain is built from TRBV4-1 and TRBJ1-2, with TRBD1 matching over 8 bases. The CDR3 runs to 16 residues. The V gene end was trimmed by 0 bases and the J gene end by 5 bases; junction bases not matched to a gene: 8. Germline V gene sequence: CDR1 MGHRA, CDR2 YSYEKL. CDR3 residues: CASSQEGGDRGYGYTF. The CDR3 region has the DNA TGCGCCAGCAGCCAAGAAGGAGGAGACAGGGGTTATGGCTACACCTTC.

The chain couples TRBV9 to TRBJ2-7; 10 nucleotides align to TRBD2. The J segment lost 0 bases and the V segment lost 4 bases, leaving 7 bases of the junction unmatched. CDR1 and CDR2 (germline): SGDLS, YYNGEE. The CDR3 covers 16 residues. Here the CDR3 DNA reads TGTGCCAGCAGCCCTTTAGCGGGGGGCCACTCCTACGAGCAGTACTTC. This translates into CASSPLAGGHSYEQYF.

The CDR3: CASSYNLGLPTEQYF. In DNA form, the CDR3 reads TGTGCCAGCAGTTACAATCTCGGACTCCCCACCGAGCAGTACTTC. This chain connects TRBV6-5 to TRBJ2-7; TRBD2 is a possible D gene (5 bases). The CDR3 has 15 amino acids. The germline V gene has CDR1 MNHEY and CDR2 SVGAGI. Trimming stripped 2 bases from V and 6 bases from J, with 17 bases between.

The rearrangement joins TRBV11-2 to TRBJ2-7, with a weak D call TRBD2 (5 bases). This CDR3 is built from 12 residues. V was trimmed by 7 bases and J by 7 bases, leaving 14 bases between them. Per the germline V gene, CDR1 is SGHAT and CDR2 is FQNNGV. The CDR3 loop is CASTEAAGEQYF. The CDR3 DNA is TGTGCCAGCACGGAAGCGGCGGGTGAGCAGTACTTC.

V and J are TRBV9 and TRBJ2-1; D possibly uses TRBD1 or TRBD2 (5 bases each). CDR3 length equals 16 residues. V was clipped by 0 bases and J by 5 bases, with 15 bases between them. Germline V gene data show CDR1 as SGDLS and CDR2 as YYNGEE. The CDR3 DNA reads as TGTGCCAGCAGCGTAGCTACGGGGACCTACCACAATGAGCAGTTCTTC. Its translation is CASSVATGTYHNEQFF.